Presented here are 13 T cell receptor beta chains from one specimen sequenced in a study of neurological immune-mediated disorders. TCRdb reanalysed the 5' RACE reads using MiXCR and keeps one entry per CDR3 protein. The table has under 60,000 distinct CDR3 sequences, roughly 23% seen once. The sequencing sample was made of PBMCs. These receptors were taken from a woman in her seventies in good health.

The sample holds many counts of this clonotype. The gene calls are TRBV12-3 or TRBV12-4 and TRBJ2-7; weak D call: TRBD2 (6 bases). The length of the CDR3 is 13 residues. V was trimmed by 5 bases and J by 0 bases, leaving 8 bases between them. In DNA form, the CDR3 reads TGTGCCAGCAGTAATAGCGGCTCCTACGAGCAGTACTTC. This codes for CASSNSGSYEQYF.

A word on this clonotype: Sequence at one end of the junction differs from germline and may be a read error. The chain recombines TRBV5-5 with TRBJ1-2, with a weak D call TRBD1 (5 bases). From germline, CDR1 is SGHKS and CDR2 YYEKEE (reference sequence). The CDR3 covers 14 residues. The CDR3: CVSSLGRGPFGYTF. The CDR3, as DNA: TGTGTCAGCAGCTTGGGGAGGGGCCCCTTTGGCTACACCTTC.

This clonotype showed up many times. The J gene is TRBJ2-7, the V gene TRBV9, with 7 bases that match TRBD1. V was clipped by 4 bases and J by 2 bases; unmatched bases: 6. The CDR3 extends over 14 amino acids. Germline V gene sequence: CDR1 SGDLS, CDR2 YYNGEE. This CDR3 is CASSTQGVPYEQYF. The CDR3, as DNA: TGTGCCAGCAGCACGCAGGGGGTCCCCTACGAGCAGTACTTC.

This clonotype came up many times. This rearrangement joins TRBV7-2 to TRBJ2-7; TRBD1 might be the D (6 bases). Germline CDR1 SGHTA, CDR2 FQGNSA. CDR3 length: 13 residues. V lost 3 bases to trimming and J lost 5 bases, with 11 bases between them. The CDR3 DNA follows: TGTGCCAGCAGCTTTGGACAGACGAACGAGCAGTACTTC. This gives the protein CASSFGQTNEQYF.

This clonotype was observed at least ten times. V and J are TRBV6-5 and TRBJ2-4, with D unresolved. CDR1 MNHEY and CDR2 SVGAGI come from the germline V gene. Trimming pared 5 bases from V and 0 bases from J, leaving 11 bases between. The CDR3 length is 15 residues. CDR3 loop: CASSASILAKNIQYF. In nucleotides, the CDR3 is TGTGCCAGCAGTGCCAGCATACTAGCCAAAAACATTCAGTACTTC.

A note on this clonotype: Relative to the germline gene, one junction end is altered; a read error may explain this. The CDR3 coding sequence is TGTTCCAGCAGTATTCTAGGGAGAGTCCAAGAGACCCAGTACTTC. Its protein is CSSSILGRVQETQYF. The chain carries TRBV12-3 or TRBV12-4 and TRBJ2-5; possible D gene TRBD2, 5 bases. CDR3 size: 15 residues.

This clonotype was seen many times. V is TRBV10-3 and J is TRBJ2-1; TRBD2 agrees at 9 bases. The germline gives CDR1 ENHRY, CDR2 SYGVKD. The CDR3 has 16 amino acids. J gave up 1 base and V 6 bases, and 7 bases lay outside the gene matches. CDR3 in DNA: TGTGCCATCAGGGACGGCGGGAGGGTGTCCTACAATGAGCAGTTCTTC. Protein sequence: CAIRDGGRVSYNEQFF.

Many counts were recorded for this clonotype. The chain has TRBV3-1 and TRBJ2-5; either TRBD1 or TRBD2 may supply D (5 bases each). There are 13 residues in the CDR3. V lost 4 bases to trimming and J lost 9 bases, with 15 bases between them. Germline values: CDR1 LGHDT, CDR2 YNNKEL (reference sequence). The CDR3: CASSRALGTAQYF. In nucleotides, the CDR3 is TGTGCCAGCAGCCGGGCTCTGGGGACGGCCCAGTACTTC.

The chain has TRBV19 and TRBJ2-7; D may be TRBD1 (7 bases). CDR1 is LNHDA and CDR2 is SQIVND in the germline V gene (reference sequence). The CDR3 is 17 amino acids. V lost 1 base to trimming and J lost 2 bases, with 18 bases between them. The CDR3 DNA sequence: TGTGCCAGTAGTATAGGAGTCGGAGGGGGCCAAACCTACGAGCAGTACTTC. This gives the protein CASSIGVGGGQTYEQYF.

This clonotype was counted many times. V gene TRBV20-1 combines with J gene TRBJ1-2, with D unresolved. The length of the CDR3 is 16 residues. Germline V gives CDR1 DFQATT, CDR2 SNEGSKA (reference sequence). V dropped 0 bases and J dropped 2 bases, with 16 bases sitting between them. The CDR3 protein is CSARDFSQAANYGYTF. The DNA for the CDR3 is TGCAGTGCTAGAGATTTTAGCCAGGCCGCCAACTATGGCTACACCTTC.

The chain joins TRBV2 to TRBJ2-7; tentatively, D is TRBD2 (7 bases). Germline-derived CDR1 and CDR2 are SNHLY and FYNNEI. The ends were cut back, 7 bases at V and 7 bases at J, with 20 bases in the middle. CDR3 length: 14 amino acids. The chain's CDR3 is CASTQGGGRGEQYF. The CDR3 region has the DNA TGTGCCAGCACCCAAGGGGGGGGGCGAGGGGAGCAGTACTTC.

Ten or more counts support this clonotype. The rearrangement uses TRBV7-8 and TRBJ2-2, with 7 positions matching TRBD2. The CDR3 covers 17 residues. V gave up 6 bases and J gave up 5 bases; unmatched junction bases: 15. CDR1 is SGHVS and CDR2 is FQNEAQ in the germline V gene. CDR3 amino acids: CASSKPSWTGGTGELFF. CDR3 bases: TGTGCCAGCAGTAAGCCCTCTTGGACCGGGGGGACCGGGGAGCTGTTTTTT.

This clonotype was detected many times. V and J are TRBV5-1 and TRBJ2-5; D possibly uses TRBD1 or TRBD2 (5 bases each). Per the germline V gene, CDR1 is SGHRS and CDR2 is YFSETQ. V was cut by 1 base and J by 3 bases, with 13 bases left in between. This CDR3 spans 15 amino acids. In DNA, the CDR3 is TGCGCCAGCAGCTTGATGGGACCCTCGGAAGAGACCCAGTACTTC. Its translation is CASSLMGPSEETQYF.